Below are 28 T cell receptor beta chains sequenced from a single sample in a study of cytomegalovirus exposure and HLA in healthy donors. PCR employed 60 Vbeta and 13 Jbeta primers. Sequenced by immunoSEQ multiplex PCR; TCRdb stores in-frame clones only, minus some. Of more than 85,000 clones listed, roughly 80% are singletons. Input material: PBMCs. The receptor set was obtained from a man aged 30 to 45 in good health and CMV-seropositive.

The V gene is TRBV25-1, the J gene TRBJ2-1; TRBD2 matches at 9 bases. With 10 bases clipped from V and 7 bases from J, the junction kept 8 bases outside the gene matches. Germline V lookup: CDR1 MGHDK, CDR2 SYGVNS. The CDR3 covers 13 residues. CDR3 in DNA: TGTGCCAACCGAGCGGGGGGTGGAAATGAGCAGTTCTTC. Encoded protein: CANRAGGGNEQFF.

The rearrangement uses TRBV6-4 and TRBJ1-5; D may be TRBD1 (5 bases). Germline V gene data show CDR1 as MRHNA and CDR2 as SNTAGT. V lost 4 bases to trimming and J lost 3 bases, with 10 bases between them. The CDR3 loop spans 14 amino acids. The CDR3 loop is CASSADRTNQPQHF. For the CDR3, the DNA is TGTGCCAGCAGTGCTGACAGAACCAATCAGCCCCAGCATTTT.

This clone was seen only once. The chain is built from TRBV25-1 and TRBJ1-5; D ambiguous. The CDR3 is made up of 16 amino acids. The V and J ends lost 6 bases and 0 bases respectively, with 15 bases between them. In germline, CDR1 is MGHDK, CDR2 SYGVNS. CDR3 coding DNA: TGTGCCAGCAGCGGAAGGCGGGGAGGTAGCAATCAGCCCCAGCATTTT. Amino acid sequence: CASSGRRGGSNQPQHF.

This clone appeared a few times. The chain couples TRBV2 to TRBJ1-4; possible D gene TRBD1, 6 bases. The CDR3 consists of 12 residues. With 8 bases removed from V and 4 bases from J, the gap between germline ends came to 8 bases. From germline, CDR1 is SNHLY and CDR2 FYNNEI. DNA for the CDR3: TGTGCCAGCGGACAGATTAATGAAAAACTGTTTTTT. Its translation: CASGQINEKLFF.

The genes are TRBV30 and TRBJ1-5; tentatively, D is TRBD1 (5 bases). Germline CDR1 and CDR2: GTSNPN and SVGIG (reference sequence). Trimming removed 1 base from V and 4 bases from J, with 17 bases in between. The CDR3 extends over 16 amino acids. The CDR3 reads CAWSAYGLGVNQPQHF. In DNA form, the CDR3 reads TGTGCCTGGAGTGCTTATGGCCTAGGGGTTAATCAGCCCCAGCATTTT.

The gene calls are TRBV18 and TRBJ2-2; a weak D match, TRBD2 (5 bases). V was trimmed by 6 bases and J by 1 base, leaving 12 bases between them. CDR3 length: 15 residues. Per germline, CDR1 KGHSH and CDR2 LQKENI. Here the CDR3 reads CASSPGRGNTGELFF. Written as DNA, the CDR3 is TGTGCCAGCTCGCCCGGACGGGGGAACACCGGGGAGCTGTTTTTT. Filled out from reference TRBV18 and TRBJ2-2, the complete variable domain reads NAGVMQNPRHLVRRRGQEARLRCSPMKGHSHVYWYRQLPEEGLKFMVYLQKENIIDESGMPKERFSAEFPKEGPSILRIQQVVRGDSAAYFCASSPGRGNTGELFFGEGSRLTVL.

The chain combines TRBV19 with TRBJ1-1, with D unclear. CDR1 LNHDA and CDR2 SQIVND come from the germline V gene (reference sequence). The CDR3 has 13 amino acids. V was cut by 5 bases and J by 0 bases, with 7 bases left in between. The CDR3 bases are TGTGCCAGTAGTTCGGTAGTGAACACTGAAGCTTTCTTT. This sequence encodes CASSSVVNTEAFF.

V gene TRBV5-1 combines with J gene TRBJ2-7; 7 bases fit TRBD2. Per germline, CDR1 SGHRS and CDR2 YFSETQ. This CDR3 is 14 amino acids long. J gave up 7 bases and V 3 bases, and 10 bases lay outside the gene matches. CDR3 protein: CASSSEAGSGEQYF. CDR3 DNA: TGCGCCAGCAGCTCGGAAGCGGGGTCGGGGGAGCAGTACTTC.

The V and J genes are TRBV10-1 and TRBJ2-3, with 12 bases matching TRBD2. The CDR3 is 16 residues long. The V segment lost 6 bases and the J segment 5 bases; nucleotides outside the gene matches: 9. Germline CDR1 WNHNN, CDR2 SYGVQD (reference sequence). The DNA for the CDR3 is TGCGCCAGCAGCCAAGCTAGCGGGGGGGCGAAAGATACGCAGTATTTT. Translating it yields CASSQASGGAKDTQYF.

The genes are TRBV7-9 and TRBJ1-6; D is perhaps TRBD1 (5 bases). The CDR3 covers 15 residues. The ends were cut back, 2 bases at V and 14 bases at J, with 19 bases in the middle. Germline assignment: CDR1 SEHNR and CDR2 FQNEAQ (reference sequence). DNA of the CDR3: TGTGCCAGCAGCTTAAAAGGGGCAGGCGGGGCCACCCTCCACTTT. Residues: CASSLKGAGGATLHF.

The rearrangement joins TRBV4-3 to TRBJ1-5; 7 positions match TRBD1. The CDR3 has 18 amino acids. Germline loops: CDR1 LGHNA, CDR2 YSLEER. V gave up 1 base and J gave up 10 bases; unmatched junction bases: 19. This chain's CDR3 is CASSQVNVTGISSGPQHF. As DNA, the CDR3 is TGCGCCAGCAGCCAAGTGAATGTGACAGGGATTTCCTCTGGACCCCAGCATTTT.

The chain couples TRBV5-1 to TRBJ1-1, with D possibly being TRBD1 (6 bases). The CDR3 covers 14 residues. Trimming shortened V by 2 bases and J by 5 bases, and 13 bases separated the two germline ends. CDR1 is SGHRS and CDR2 is YFSETQ in the germline V gene. Here the CDR3 reads CASSFTGGETEAFF. The CDR3 DNA follows: TGCGCCAGCAGCTTTACGGGGGGCGAAACTGAAGCTTTCTTT.

With respect to this clone: Additional DNA sequences in this sample encode the identical CDR3. V gene TRBV4-3 combines with J gene TRBJ2-3, with a weak D call TRBD2 (6 bases). V was trimmed by 0 bases and J by 7 bases, leaving 8 bases between them. Germline V gene lookup returns CDR1 LGHNA and CDR2 YSLEER. This CDR3 spans 13 amino acids. The CDR3 nucleotides are TGCGCCAGCAGCCAAGAAGCGGGTAATACGCAGTATTTT. Translated: CASSQEAGNTQYF.

The V gene is TRBV7-3, the J gene TRBJ2-1; TRBD1 matches 8 bases. Germline V CDR1 and CDR2: SGHTA, FQGTGA. V was pared by 5 bases and J by 1 base, with 4 bases of the junction left unmatched. This CDR3 is 15 amino acids long. This CDR3 is CASSTDRGSYNEQFF. CDR3 coding DNA: TGTGCCAGCAGCACCGACAGGGGTTCCTACAATGAGCAGTTCTTC.

The J gene is TRBJ1-4, the V gene TRBV5-1, with D tentatively TRBD1 (6 bases). The CDR3 is 14 residues long. Germline assignment: CDR1 SGHRS and CDR2 YFSETQ. Trimming stripped 5 bases from V and 0 bases from J, with 8 bases between. The CDR3 loop is CASSRQATNEKLFF. The CDR3 coding sequence is TGCGCCAGCAGTCGACAGGCAACTAATGAAAAACTGTTTTTT.

J is TRBJ1-1 and V is TRBV28; a weak D match, TRBD1 (6 bases). The CDR3 spans 16 residues. Germline V gene data show CDR1 as MDHEN and CDR2 as SYDVKM. V was clipped by 7 bases and J by 1 base, with 19 bases between them. CDR3 residues: CASTQSVRGRNTEAFF. As DNA, the CDR3 is TGTGCCAGCACCCAAAGTGTCAGGGGCCGGAACACTGAAGCTTTCTTT.

The rearrangement joins TRBV30 to TRBJ2-3, with 8 nucleotides matching TRBD2. V trimming: 7 bases; J trimming: 1 base; junction bases outside the gene matches: 7. CDR3 length: 14 residues. Germline V gene lookup returns CDR1 GTSNPN and CDR2 SVGIG (reference sequence). For the CDR3, the DNA is TGTGCCTCCCTGCAGCGGGGGCGCACAGATACGCAGTATTTT. Its translation is CASLQRGRTDTQYF.

This chain joins TRBV11-2 and TRBJ1-6, with unresolved D. The CDR3 consists of 13 residues. Germline CDR1 and CDR2: SGHAT and FQNNGV. V shed 5 bases and J shed 3 bases, with 5 bases lying between them. The CDR3 nucleotides read TGTGCCAGCAGCGGGAGCTATAATTCACCCCTCCACTTT. Protein sequence: CASSGSYNSPLHF.

The genes are TRBV5-4 and TRBJ2-5, with D perhaps TRBD2 (5 bases). V was clipped by 5 bases and J by 2 bases, with 13 bases between them. This CDR3 is 14 amino acids long. Germline assignment: CDR1 SGHNT and CDR2 YYREEE (reference sequence). This CDR3 is CASRDGGGQETQYF. As DNA, the CDR3 is TGTGCCAGCAGGGATGGAGGTGGACAAGAGACCCAGTACTTC.

The CDR3 sequence is CASSGRVGSNQPQHF. The CDR3, as DNA: TGTGCCAGCAGTGGGCGGGTAGGGAGCAATCAGCCCCAGCATTTT. This chain joins TRBV2 and TRBJ1-5; D uncertain. Trimming left V 4 bases short and J 1 base short, with 11 bases between. CDR1 SNHLY and CDR2 FYNNEI come from the germline V gene. The CDR3 is 15 amino acids.

The chain has TRBV28 and TRBJ2-7, with 8 bases matching TRBD2. V dropped 6 bases and J dropped 3; count of bases not matched to a gene: 10. In germline, CDR1 is MDHEN, CDR2 SYDVKM. This CDR3 has 15 residues. The CDR3 region has the DNA TGTGCCAGCAGCTCGTCTGTAGCGGGGTACTACGAGCAGTACTTC. It encodes CASSSSVAGYYEQYF.

The V call is TRBV5-1, the J call TRBJ1-2; D remains ambiguous. Germline V gene sequence: CDR1 SGHRS, CDR2 YFSETQ. CDR3 length equals 12 residues. V dropped 0 bases and J dropped 10 bases, with 10 bases sitting between them. The CDR3 is CASSLDQVSYTF. For the CDR3, the DNA is TGCGCCAGCAGCTTGGATCAGGTTTCCTACACCTTC.

The CDR3 nucleotides are TGTGCCAGCAGAACAGGGGGGAGAACAGATACGCAGTATTTT. Its protein is CASRTGGRTDTQYF. This chain links TRBV6-1 with TRBJ2-3; TRBD1 aligns across 8 bases. V trimming: 6 bases; J trimming: 3 bases; junction bases outside the gene matches: 5. This CDR3 has 14 residues. The V gene's germline CDR1 is MNHNS and CDR2 SASEGT.

The genes are TRBV7-9 and TRBJ2-1; 9 bases are a match to TRBD1. Germline assignment: CDR1 SEHNR and CDR2 FQNEAQ (reference sequence). Trimming cost V 0 bases and J 3 bases; bases outside gene matches: 3. CDR3 length: 16 amino acids. Here the CDR3 DNA reads TGTGCCAGCAGCTTAGCTACAGGGGGCTTCTACAATGAGCAGTTCTTC. This codes for CASSLATGGFYNEQFF.

This clone was observed a single time. The chain is built from TRBV6-5 and TRBJ1-4; TRBD1 is a possible D gene (6 bases). Germline CDR1 MNHEY, CDR2 SVGAGI. The CDR3 is 16 residues long. Trimming removed 4 bases at V and 7 bases at J, with 19 bases between. CDR3 bases: TGTGCCAGCAGTTCTCCACTCATAGGGGGTAGTGAAAAACTGTTTTTT. Its protein is CASSSPLIGGSEKLFF.

The rearrangement links TRBV7-2 to TRBJ2-3; 11 bases align to TRBD2. From germline, CDR1 is SGHTA and CDR2 FQGNSA. V shed 3 bases, J shed 15 bases, and the junction held 8 bases outside the gene matches. The CDR3 totals 13 residues. The CDR3 coding sequence is TGTGCCAGCAGCTTTCTCCTAGCGGGGGGCACATATTTT. Residues: CASSFLLAGGTYF.

The V gene is TRBV9, the J gene TRBJ2-2; TRBD2 matches 7 bases. V was clipped by 0 bases and J by 0 bases; unmatched bases: 8. Germline CDR1 is SGDLS and CDR2 is YYNGEE. This CDR3 contains 18 residues. This chain's CDR3 is CASSVGWSGATNTGELFF. The DNA of the CDR3 is TGTGCCAGCAGCGTAGGTTGGAGCGGGGCCACGAACACCGGGGAGCTGTTTTTT.

This clone was observed a single time. The V and J genes are TRBV5-8 and TRBJ1-1, with D possibly matching TRBD1 (5 bases). This CDR3 has 15 residues. Germline loops: CDR1 SGHTS, CDR2 YDEGEE. The V gene lost 4 bases and the J gene lost 5 bases, with 18 bases spanning the gap. The chain's CDR3 is CASSQGSPADTEAFF. The CDR3 DNA reads as TGTGCCAGCAGCCAGGGCTCCCCGGCGGATACTGAAGCTTTCTTT.